These 2 T cell receptor beta chains were all obtained from the same sample, sequenced in a study of OX40 agonist ivuxolimab in advanced cancers. Sequenced by immunoSEQ multiplex PCR; TCRdb stores in-frame clones only, minus some. The table has around 64,000 clones, 87% seen once; the top ten hold about 0.41%. Sequenced here: CD4+ or CD8+ T cells sorted from blood, sampled in a trial of the OX40 agonist ivuxolimab. These receptors came from an adult with an advanced solid tumor such as melanoma, head and neck, liver or kidney cancer.

The CDR3 sequence is CASSLAASNQPQHF. The DNA for the CDR3 is TGTGCCAGCAGCTTAGCTGCGAGCAATCAGCCCCAGCATTTT. The V and J genes are TRBV7-6 and TRBJ1-5; D uncertain. Trimming stripped 0 bases from V and 1 base from J, with 4 bases between. Germline assignment: CDR1 SGHVS and CDR2 FNYEAQ. CDR3 length equals 14 residues.

For this clone: This specimen includes other DNA sequences encoding the same CDR3. The chain recombines TRBV29-1 with TRBJ2-3; D is tentatively TRBD1 or TRBD2 (5 bases each). The CDR3 is 11 residues long. CDR1 SQVTM and CDR2 ANQGSEA come from the germline V gene. Trimming pared 3 bases from V and 5 bases from J, leaving 6 bases between. The chain's CDR3 is CSVDGGDTQYF. The CDR3 region has the DNA TGCAGCGTTGATGGGGGAGATACGCAGTATTTT.